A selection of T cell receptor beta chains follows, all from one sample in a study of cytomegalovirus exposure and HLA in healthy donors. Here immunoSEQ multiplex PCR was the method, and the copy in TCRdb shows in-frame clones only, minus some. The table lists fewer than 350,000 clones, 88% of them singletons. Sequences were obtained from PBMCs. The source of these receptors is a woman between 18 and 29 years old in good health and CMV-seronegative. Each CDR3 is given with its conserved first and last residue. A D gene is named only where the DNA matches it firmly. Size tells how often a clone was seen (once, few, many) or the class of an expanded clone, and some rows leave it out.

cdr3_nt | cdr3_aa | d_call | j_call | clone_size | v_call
TGTGCCAAGCCGGGACAGAGGAACACTGAAGCTTTCTTT | CAKPGQRNTEAFF | . | TRBJ1-1 | . | TRBV21-1
TGTGCCAGCAGCTTCGGGACAGAAGAGACCCAGTACTTC | CASSFGTEETQYF | TRBD1 | TRBJ2-5 | . | TRBV5-4
TGTGCCAGCAGCTCGATAGCGGGAGAGTACAAGCAGTACTTC | CASSSIAGEYKQYF | TRBD2 | TRBJ2-7 | . | TRBV11-2
TGTGCCAGCAGCCAAGGGACTAGCGGGGCCCCCAATGAGCAGTTCTTC | CASSQGTSGAPNEQFF | TRBD2 | TRBJ2-1 | . | TRBV4-2
TGCGCCAGCAGCCATTGGGGACAGGGGAGTGGATACGAGCAGTACTTC | CASSHWGQGSGYEQYF | TRBD1 | TRBJ2-7 | . | TRBV4-1
TGTGCCAGCAGTTACCGAGTAGGACTAGTTGACGAGCAGTACTTC | CASSYRVGLVDEQYF | TRBD2 | TRBJ2-7 | . | TRBV28
TGTGCCATCAGTGAGGCTACAGGGGGGCTCGAGCAGTACTTC | CAISEATGGLEQYF | TRBD1 | TRBJ2-7 | . | TRBV10-3
TGTGCCAGCAGTCCCAGGACAGGGAACTACGAGCAGTACTTC | CASSPRTGNYEQYF | TRBD1 | TRBJ2-7 | . | TRBV2
TGTGCCAGCAGTCTCCAGGCTTACTATGGCTACACCTTC | CASSLQAYYGYTF | . | TRBJ1-2 | . | TRBV28
TGTGCCAGCAGTTCGACAGGGGGCGAGCAGTTCTTC | CASSSTGGEQFF | TRBD1 | TRBJ2-1 | . | TRBV5-4
TGTGCCAGCAGCTTAGTCTCGACAGGGTTCTATGGCTACACCTTC | CASSLVSTGFYGYTF | TRBD1 | TRBJ1-2 | . | TRBV11-2
TGCAGCGCGAGGGGGGGGCGGGGGAGCTCCTACAATGAGCAGTTCTTC | CSARGGRGSSYNEQFF | . | TRBJ2-1 | once | TRBV29-1
TGTGCCAGCACTCGCAGGAACAATCAGCCCCAGCATTTT | CASTRRNNQPQHF | . | TRBJ1-5 | . | TRBV28
TGTGCCAGCAGCCGTCCGGGTGTCACTTCCTACGAGCAGTACTTC | CASSRPGVTSYEQYF | . | TRBJ2-7 | . | TRBV6-5
TGTGCCAGCAGCCTAGGCACAGGCGAATCTGGAAACACCATATATTTT | CASSLGTGESGNTIYF | . | TRBJ1-3 | once | TRBV7-6
TGTGCCAGCAGTTTCTACTCAGGGCCTAGCACAGATACGCAGTATTTT | CASSFYSGPSTDTQYF | . | TRBJ2-3 | . | TRBV28
TGTGCCAGCAGTTTAGGGCGGCTAGCGGGGACCTACGAGCAGTACTTC | CASSLGRLAGTYEQYF | TRBD2 | TRBJ2-7 | . | TRBV27
TGTGCCGGGAACGAGGGCGTCAATCAGCCCCAGCATTTT | CAGNEGVNQPQHF | . | TRBJ1-5 | . | TRBV18
TGCGCCAGCAGCCAAGTTACGGGGGTAGGGACTGAAGCTTTCTTT | CASSQVTGVGTEAFF | . | TRBJ1-1 | . | TRBV4-3
TGCGCCAGCAGCCAAGACAGGGTTAGTACCGCCGGGGAGCTGTTTTTT | CASSQDRVSTAGELFF | . | TRBJ2-2 | . | TRBV4-1
TGTGCCAGCAGGAAGTTTAAACCCCCGGGTCGGGAAGAGGACACCATATATTTT | CASRKFKPPGREEDTIYF | . | TRBJ1-3 | . | TRBV28
TGCGCCAGCAGCTTGGGGTCGGGACAGGTTTACGAGCAGTACTTC | CASSLGSGQVYEQYF | TRBD1 | TRBJ2-7 | . | TRBV5-1
TGTGCCAGCAGCCCCTGGACTAGCAGTGATACGCAGTATTTT | CASSPWTSSDTQYF | TRBD2 | TRBJ2-3 | . | TRBV7-2
TGTGCCAGCAGCGGAGGACCGGACACTGAAGCTTTCTTT | CASSGGPDTEAFF | . | TRBJ1-1 | . | TRBV13
TGTGCCAGCAGGGGACAGCGCACAGATACGCAGTATTTT | CASRGQRTDTQYF | TRBD1 | TRBJ2-3 | . | TRBV6-1
TGTGCCAGCAGCCAAGTCAACTACGAGCAGTACTTC | CASSQVNYEQYF | . | TRBJ2-7 | . | TRBV14
TGCGCCAGCAGCCAATTTGAGACCTACAATGAGCAGTTCTTC | CASSQFETYNEQFF | . | TRBJ2-1 | . | TRBV4-3